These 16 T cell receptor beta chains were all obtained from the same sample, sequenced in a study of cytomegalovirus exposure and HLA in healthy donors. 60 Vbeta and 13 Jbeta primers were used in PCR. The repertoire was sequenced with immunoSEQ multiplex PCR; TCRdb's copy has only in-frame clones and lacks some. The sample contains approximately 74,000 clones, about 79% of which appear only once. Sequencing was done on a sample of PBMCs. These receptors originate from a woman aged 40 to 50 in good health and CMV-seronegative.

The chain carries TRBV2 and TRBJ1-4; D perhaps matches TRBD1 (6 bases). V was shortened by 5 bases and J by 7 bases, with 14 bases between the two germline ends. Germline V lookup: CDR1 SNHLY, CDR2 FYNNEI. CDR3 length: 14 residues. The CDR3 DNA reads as TGTGCCAGCAGTACCAATGGGGGCGGTGAAAAACTGTTTTTT. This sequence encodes CASSTNGGGEKLFF.

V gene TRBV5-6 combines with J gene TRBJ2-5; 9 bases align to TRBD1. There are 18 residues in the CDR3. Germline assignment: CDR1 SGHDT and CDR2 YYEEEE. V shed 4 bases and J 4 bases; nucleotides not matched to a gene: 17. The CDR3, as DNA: TGTGCCAGCAGCCCCCTTAGGCGGGACAGGGATTCGGGAGAGACCCAGTACTTC. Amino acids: CASSPLRRDRDSGETQYF.

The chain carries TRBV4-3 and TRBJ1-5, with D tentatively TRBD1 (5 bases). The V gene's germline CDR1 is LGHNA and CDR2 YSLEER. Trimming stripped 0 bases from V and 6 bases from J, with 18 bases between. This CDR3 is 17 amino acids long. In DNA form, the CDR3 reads TGCGCCAGCAGCCAAGAATTTCAGGGATGGGGTCGTCAGCCCCAGCATTTT. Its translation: CASSQEFQGWGRQPQHF.

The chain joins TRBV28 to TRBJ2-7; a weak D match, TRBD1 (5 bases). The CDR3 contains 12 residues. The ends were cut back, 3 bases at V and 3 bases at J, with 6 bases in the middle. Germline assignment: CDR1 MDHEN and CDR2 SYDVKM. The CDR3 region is CASSFDSYEQYF. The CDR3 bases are TGTGCCAGCAGTTTTGACAGCTACGAGCAGTACTTC.

CDR3 amino acids: CASSNEVRLAGGGETQYF. For the CDR3, the DNA is TGTGCCAGCAGCAACGAGGTGAGACTAGCGGGAGGGGGAGAGACCCAGTACTTC. V and J are TRBV21-1 and TRBJ2-5; the table names TRBD2, a call not compared with the DNA. TRBV21-1 represents a pseudogene. The length of the CDR3 is 18 residues.

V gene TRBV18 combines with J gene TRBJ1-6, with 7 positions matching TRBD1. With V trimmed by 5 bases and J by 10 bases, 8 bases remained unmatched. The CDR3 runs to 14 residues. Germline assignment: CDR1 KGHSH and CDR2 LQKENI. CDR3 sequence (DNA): TGTGCCAGCTCAACCGACAGGGTTGGCTCACCCCTCCACTTT. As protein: CASSTDRVGSPLHF.

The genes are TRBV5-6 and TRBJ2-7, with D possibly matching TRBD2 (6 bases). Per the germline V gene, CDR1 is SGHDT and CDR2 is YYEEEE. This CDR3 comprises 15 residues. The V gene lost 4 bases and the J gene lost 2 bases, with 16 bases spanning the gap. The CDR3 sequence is CASSAGPTGAYEQYF. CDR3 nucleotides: TGTGCCAGCAGCGCGGGACCCACGGGGGCCTACGAGCAGTACTTC.

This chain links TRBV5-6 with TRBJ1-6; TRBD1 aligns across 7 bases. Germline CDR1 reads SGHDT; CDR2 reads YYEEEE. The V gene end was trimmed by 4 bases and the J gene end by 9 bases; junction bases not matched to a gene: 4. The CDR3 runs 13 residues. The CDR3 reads CASSRDRVSPLHF. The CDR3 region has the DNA TGTGCCAGCAGCCGAGACAGGGTTTCACCCCTCCACTTT. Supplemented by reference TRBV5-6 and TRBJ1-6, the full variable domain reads DAGVTQSPTHLIKTRGQQVTLRCSPKSGHDTVSWYQQALGQGPQFIFQYYEEEERQRGNFPDRFSGHQFPNYSSELNVNALLLGDSALYLCASSRDRVSPLHFGNGTRLTVT.

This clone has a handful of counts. The CDR3 DNA follows: TGTGCCAGCAGTTCCCGGTCCTCAAACACTGAAGCTTTCTTT. Residues: CASSSRSSNTEAFF. The chain recombines TRBV27 with TRBJ1-1; D not resolved. This CDR3 comprises 14 residues. CDR1 and CDR2 (germline): MNHEY, SMNVEV (reference sequence). Trimming shortened V by 4 bases and J by 2 bases, and 11 bases separated the two germline ends.

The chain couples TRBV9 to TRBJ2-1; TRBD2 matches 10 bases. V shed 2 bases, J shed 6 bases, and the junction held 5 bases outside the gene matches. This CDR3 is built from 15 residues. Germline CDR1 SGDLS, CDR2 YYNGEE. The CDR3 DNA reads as TGTGCCAGCAGCGTGGTAGCGGGGGGAGTCAATGAGCAGTTCTTC. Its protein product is CASSVVAGGVNEQFF.

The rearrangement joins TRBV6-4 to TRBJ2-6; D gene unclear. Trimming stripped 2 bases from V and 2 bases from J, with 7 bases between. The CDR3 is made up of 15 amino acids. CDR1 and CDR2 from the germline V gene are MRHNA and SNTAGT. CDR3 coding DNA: TGTGCCAGCAGTGACACATTCGCTGGGGCCAACGTCCTGACTTTC. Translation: CASSDTFAGANVLTF.

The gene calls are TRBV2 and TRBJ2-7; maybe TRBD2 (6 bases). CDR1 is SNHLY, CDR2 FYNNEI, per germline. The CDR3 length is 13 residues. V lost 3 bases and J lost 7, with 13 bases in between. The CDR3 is CASSEESGVEQYF. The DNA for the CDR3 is TGTGCCAGCAGTGAGGAATCGGGAGTTGAGCAGTACTTC.

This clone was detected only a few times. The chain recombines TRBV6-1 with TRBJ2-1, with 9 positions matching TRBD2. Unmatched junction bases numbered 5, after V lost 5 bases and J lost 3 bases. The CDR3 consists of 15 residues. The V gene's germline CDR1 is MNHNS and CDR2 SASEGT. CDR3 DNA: TGTGCCAGCAGTTCTAGCGGGGAACTCTACAATGAGCAGTTCTTC. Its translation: CASSSSGELYNEQFF.

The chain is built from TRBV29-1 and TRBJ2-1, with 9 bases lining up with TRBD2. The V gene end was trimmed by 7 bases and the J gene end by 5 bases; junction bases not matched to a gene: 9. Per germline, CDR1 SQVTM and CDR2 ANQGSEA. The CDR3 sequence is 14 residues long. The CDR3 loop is CSAAGTSSNNEQFF. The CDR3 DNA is TGCAGCGCTGCCGGGACTAGCAGTAACAATGAGCAGTTCTTC.

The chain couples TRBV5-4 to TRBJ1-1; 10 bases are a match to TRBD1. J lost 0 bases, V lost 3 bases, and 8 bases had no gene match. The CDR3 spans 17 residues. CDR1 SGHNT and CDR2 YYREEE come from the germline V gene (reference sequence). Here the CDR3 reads CASSYDRGLSMNTEAFF. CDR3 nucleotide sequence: TGTGCCAGCAGCTACGACAGGGGGCTATCTATGAACACTGAAGCTTTCTTT.

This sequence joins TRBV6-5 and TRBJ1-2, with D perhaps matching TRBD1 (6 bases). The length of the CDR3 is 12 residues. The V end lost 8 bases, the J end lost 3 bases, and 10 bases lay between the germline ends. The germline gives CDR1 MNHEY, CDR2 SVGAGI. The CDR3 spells CASGQGYYGYTF. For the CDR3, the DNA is TGTGCCAGCGGTCAGGGGTACTATGGCTACACCTTC.